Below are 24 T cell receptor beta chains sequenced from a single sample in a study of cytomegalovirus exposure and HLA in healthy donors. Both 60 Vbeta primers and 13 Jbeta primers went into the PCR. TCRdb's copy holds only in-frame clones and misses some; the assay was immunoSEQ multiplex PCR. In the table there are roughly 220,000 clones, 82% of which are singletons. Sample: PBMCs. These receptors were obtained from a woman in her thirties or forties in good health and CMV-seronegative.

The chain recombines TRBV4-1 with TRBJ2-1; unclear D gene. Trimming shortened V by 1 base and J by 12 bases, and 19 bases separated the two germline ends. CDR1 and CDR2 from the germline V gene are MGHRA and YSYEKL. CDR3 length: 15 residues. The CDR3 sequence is CASSQGGYITAVQFF. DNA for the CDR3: TGCGCCAGCAGCCAAGGCGGATATATCACCGCCGTGCAGTTCTTC.

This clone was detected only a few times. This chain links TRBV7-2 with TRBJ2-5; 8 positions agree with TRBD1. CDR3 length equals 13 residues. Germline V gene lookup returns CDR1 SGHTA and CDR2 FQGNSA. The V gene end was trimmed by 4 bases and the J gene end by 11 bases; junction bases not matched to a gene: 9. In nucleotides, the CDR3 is TGTGCCAGCAGCTCAAGACAGGGGTTAGAGCAGTACTTC. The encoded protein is CASSSRQGLEQYF.

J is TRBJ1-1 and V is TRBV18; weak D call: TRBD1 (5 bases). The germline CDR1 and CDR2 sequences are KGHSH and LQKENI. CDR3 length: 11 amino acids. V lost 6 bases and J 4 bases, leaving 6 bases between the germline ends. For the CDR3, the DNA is TGTGCCAGCTCCGGGGGCACTGAAGCTTTCTTT. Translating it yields CASSGGTEAFF.

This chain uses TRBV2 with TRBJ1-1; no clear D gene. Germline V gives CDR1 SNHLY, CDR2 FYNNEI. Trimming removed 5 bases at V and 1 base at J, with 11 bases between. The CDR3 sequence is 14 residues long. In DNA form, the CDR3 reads TGTGCCAGCAGTCCAAGCGGCCCGAACACTGAAGCTTTCTTT. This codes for CASSPSGPNTEAFF.

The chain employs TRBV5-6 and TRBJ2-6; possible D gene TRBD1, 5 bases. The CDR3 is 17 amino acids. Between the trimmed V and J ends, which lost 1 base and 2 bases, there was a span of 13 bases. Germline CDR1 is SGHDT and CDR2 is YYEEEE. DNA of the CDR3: TGTGCCAGCAGCTTGACAAGGGGCGCCCCTGGGGCCAACGTCCTGACTTTC. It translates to CASSLTRGAPGANVLTF.

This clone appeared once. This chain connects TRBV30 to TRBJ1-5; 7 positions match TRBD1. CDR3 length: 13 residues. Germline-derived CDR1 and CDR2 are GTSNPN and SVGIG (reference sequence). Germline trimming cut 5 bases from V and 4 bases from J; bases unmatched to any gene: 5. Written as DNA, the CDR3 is TGTGCCTGGCAGACAGGGCCGAATCAGCCCCAGCATTTT. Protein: CAWQTGPNQPQHF.

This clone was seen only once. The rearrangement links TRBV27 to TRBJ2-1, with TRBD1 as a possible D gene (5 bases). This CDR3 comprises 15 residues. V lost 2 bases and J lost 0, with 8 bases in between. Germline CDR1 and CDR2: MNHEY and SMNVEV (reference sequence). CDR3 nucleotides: TGTGCCAGCAGTTTAAGGGGTAGCTCCTACAATGAGCAGTTCTTC. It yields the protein CASSLRGSSYNEQFF.

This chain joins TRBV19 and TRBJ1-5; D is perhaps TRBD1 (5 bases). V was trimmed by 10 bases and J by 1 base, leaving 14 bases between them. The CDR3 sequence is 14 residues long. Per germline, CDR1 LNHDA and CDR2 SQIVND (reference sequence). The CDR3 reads CATRSQGSNQPQHF. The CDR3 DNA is TGTGCCACCCGCTCCCAGGGAAGCAATCAGCCCCAGCATTTT.

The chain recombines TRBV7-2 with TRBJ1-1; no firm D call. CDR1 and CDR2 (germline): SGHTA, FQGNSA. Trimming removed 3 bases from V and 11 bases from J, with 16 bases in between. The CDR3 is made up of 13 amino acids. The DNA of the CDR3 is TGTGCCAGCAGCTTTTCAGAGGGCGATCGTGCTTTCTTT. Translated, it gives CASSFSEGDRAFF.

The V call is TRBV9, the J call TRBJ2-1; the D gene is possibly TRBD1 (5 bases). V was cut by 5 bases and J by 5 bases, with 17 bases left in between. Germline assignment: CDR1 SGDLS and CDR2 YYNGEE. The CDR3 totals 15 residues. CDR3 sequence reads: CASSGAERGNNEQFF. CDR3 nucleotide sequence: TGTGCCAGCAGTGGAGCTGAAAGGGGAAACAATGAGCAGTTCTTC.

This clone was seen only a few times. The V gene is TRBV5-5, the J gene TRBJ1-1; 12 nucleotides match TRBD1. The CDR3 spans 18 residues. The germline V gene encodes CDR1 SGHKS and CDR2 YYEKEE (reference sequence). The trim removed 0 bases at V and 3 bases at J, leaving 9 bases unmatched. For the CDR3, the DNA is TGTGCCAGCAGCTTGGGGGGACAGGGGGCATTAAAATACACTGAAGCTTTCTTT. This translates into CASSLGGQGALKYTEAFF. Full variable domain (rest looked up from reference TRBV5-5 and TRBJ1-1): DAGVTQSPTHLIKTRGQQVTLRCSPISGHKSVSWYQQVLGQGPQFIFQYYEKEERGRGNFPDRFSARQFPNYSSELNVNALLLGDSALYLCASSLGGQGALKYTEAFFGQGTRLTVV.

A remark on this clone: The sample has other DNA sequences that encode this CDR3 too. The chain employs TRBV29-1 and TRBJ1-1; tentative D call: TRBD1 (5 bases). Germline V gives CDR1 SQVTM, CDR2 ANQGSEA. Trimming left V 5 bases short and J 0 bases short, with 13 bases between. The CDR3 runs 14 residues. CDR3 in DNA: TGCAGCGTTAAAGGGCAGGACATGAACACTGAAGCTTTCTTT. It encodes CSVKGQDMNTEAFF.

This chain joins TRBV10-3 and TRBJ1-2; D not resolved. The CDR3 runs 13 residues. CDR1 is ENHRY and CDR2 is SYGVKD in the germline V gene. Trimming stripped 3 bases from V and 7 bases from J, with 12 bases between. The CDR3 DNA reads TGTGCCATCAGTGAAGGCGGCGGGTTTGGCTACACCTTC. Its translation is CAISEGGGFGYTF.

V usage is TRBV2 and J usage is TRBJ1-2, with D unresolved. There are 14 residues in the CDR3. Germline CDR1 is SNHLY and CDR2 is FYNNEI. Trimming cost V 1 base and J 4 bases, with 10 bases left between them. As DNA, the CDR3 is TGTGCCAGCAGTGAAGAGACCCGAGGCTATGGCTACACCTTC. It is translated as CASSEETRGYGYTF.

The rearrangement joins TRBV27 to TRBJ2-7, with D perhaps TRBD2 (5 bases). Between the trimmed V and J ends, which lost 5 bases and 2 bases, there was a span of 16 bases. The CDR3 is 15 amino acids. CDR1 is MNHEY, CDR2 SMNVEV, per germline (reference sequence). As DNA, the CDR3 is TGTGCCAGCAGTCCTACTAGTCCCCCGGCCTACGAGCAGTACTTC. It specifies CASSPTSPPAYEQYF.

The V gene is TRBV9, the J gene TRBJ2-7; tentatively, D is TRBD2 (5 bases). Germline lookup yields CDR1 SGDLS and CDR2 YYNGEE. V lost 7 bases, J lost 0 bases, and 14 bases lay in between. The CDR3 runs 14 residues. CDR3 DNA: TGTGCCAGCTCCACAGTGGGGAGCTCCTACGAGCAGTACTTC. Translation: CASSTVGSSYEQYF.

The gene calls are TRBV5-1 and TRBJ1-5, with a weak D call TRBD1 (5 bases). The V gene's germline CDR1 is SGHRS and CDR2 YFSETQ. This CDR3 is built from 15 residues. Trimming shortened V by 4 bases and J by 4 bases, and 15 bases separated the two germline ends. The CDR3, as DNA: TGCGCCAGCAGCAGTGGAGGGGATGTTAATCAGCCCCAGCATTTT. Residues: CASSSGGDVNQPQHF.

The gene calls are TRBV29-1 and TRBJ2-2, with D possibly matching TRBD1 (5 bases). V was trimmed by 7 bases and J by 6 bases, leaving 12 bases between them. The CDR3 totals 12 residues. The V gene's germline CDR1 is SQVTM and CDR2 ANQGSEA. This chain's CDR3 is CSAVLGAGELFF. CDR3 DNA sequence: TGCAGCGCCGTGTTAGGGGCCGGGGAGCTGTTTTTT.

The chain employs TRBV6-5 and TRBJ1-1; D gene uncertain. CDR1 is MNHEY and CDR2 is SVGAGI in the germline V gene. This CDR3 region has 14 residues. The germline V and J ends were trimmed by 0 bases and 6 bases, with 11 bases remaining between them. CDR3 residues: CASSYSNWGAEAFF. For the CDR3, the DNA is TGTGCCAGCAGTTACTCGAACTGGGGAGCTGAAGCTTTCTTT.

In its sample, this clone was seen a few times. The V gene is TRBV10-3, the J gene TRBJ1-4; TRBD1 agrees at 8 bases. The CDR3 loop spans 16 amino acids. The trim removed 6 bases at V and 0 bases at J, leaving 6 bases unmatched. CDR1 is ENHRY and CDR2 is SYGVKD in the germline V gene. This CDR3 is CAISRTGQATNEKLFF. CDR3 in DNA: TGTGCCATCAGCCGGACAGGGCAGGCAACTAATGAAAAACTGTTTTTT.

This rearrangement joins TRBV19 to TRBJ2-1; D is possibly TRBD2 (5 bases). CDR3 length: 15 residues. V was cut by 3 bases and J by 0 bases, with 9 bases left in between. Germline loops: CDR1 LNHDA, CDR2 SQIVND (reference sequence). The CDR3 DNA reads TGTGCCAGTAGTATCGGGGAGAGCTCCTACAATGAGCAGTTCTTC. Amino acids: CASSIGESSYNEQFF.

CDR3 residues: CASSYSRDRVLYEQYF. The CDR3 bases are TGTGCCAGCAGTTACTCCCGGGACAGGGTTCTATACGAGCAGTACTTC. The chain carries TRBV6-5 and TRBJ2-7; TRBD1 matches at 9 bases. With 0 bases clipped from V and 4 bases from J, the junction kept 7 bases outside the gene matches. The CDR3 is 16 residues long. Germline lookup yields CDR1 MNHEY and CDR2 SVGAGI.

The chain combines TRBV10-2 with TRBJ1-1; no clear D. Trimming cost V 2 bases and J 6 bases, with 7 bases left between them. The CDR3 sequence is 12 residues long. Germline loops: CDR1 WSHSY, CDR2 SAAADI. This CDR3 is CASSEQLSEAFF. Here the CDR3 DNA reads TGCGCCAGCAGTGAGCAACTATCTGAAGCTTTCTTT.

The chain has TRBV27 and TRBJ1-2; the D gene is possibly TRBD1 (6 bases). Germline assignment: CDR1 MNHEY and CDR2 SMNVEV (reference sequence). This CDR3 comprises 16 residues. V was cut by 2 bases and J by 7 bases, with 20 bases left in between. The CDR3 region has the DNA TGTGCCAGCAGTTTAAGGGGGGGGGCCTCCTCTATTGGCTACACCTTC. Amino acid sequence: CASSLRGGASSIGYTF.